The 6 T cell receptor beta chains listed next were all sequenced from one sample in a study of blood T cells in healthy people across ages. The use of a sample-barcoded 5' primer and a J-beta primer mix characterized a second PCR of 7 to 11 cycles. TCRdb processed the 5' RACE reads anew with MiXCR; each CDR3 protein has one entry. Among 1.5 million to 2 million distinct CDR3 sequences listed, 40% to 55% were seen once. Sequenced material: blood. The receptors derive from a woman in her thirties or forties in good health.

The rearrangement links TRBV29-1 to TRBJ1-2; D is perhaps TRBD1 (6 bases). The CDR3 runs 13 residues. Germline lookup yields CDR1 SQVTM and CDR2 ANQGSEA. V lost 7 bases and J lost 6, with 18 bases in between. The CDR3 DNA sequence: TGCAGCGCTCCCGGGGGGGGACAAGATGGCTACACCTTC. Residues: CSAPGGGQDGYTF.

V usage is TRBV20-1 and J usage is TRBJ2-6, with D possibly TRBD2 on 6 matching bases. The CDR3 consists of 18 residues. Trimming pared 0 bases from V and 0 bases from J, leaving 15 bases between. CDR1 and CDR2 from the germline V gene are DFQATT and SNEGSKA (reference sequence). The CDR3 DNA is TGCAGTGCTAGAGATCGTGACGGGGGTTACTCTGGGGCCAACGTCCTGACTTTC. Translating it yields CSARDRDGGYSGANVLTF.

This clonotype was recorded a few times. V is TRBV6-5 and J is TRBJ1-2, with 9 positions matching TRBD1. CDR3 length: 15 amino acids. V lost 2 bases and J lost 4; bases outside the gene matches: 5. Germline-derived CDR1 and CDR2 are MNHEY and SVGAGI. The CDR3 nucleotides are TGTGCCAGCAGTTACGCTGGACAGGGGTCCTATGGCTACACCTTC. Translation gives CASSYAGQGSYGYTF.

The rearrangement links TRBV5-1 to TRBJ1-6; TRBD1 matches at 7 bases. The CDR3 contains 16 residues. Trimming took 2 bases from V and 5 from J; bases not matched to a gene: 7. Germline CDR1 and CDR2: SGHRS and YFSETQ. Written as DNA, the CDR3 is TGCGCCAGCAGCTTAGCCTCGGGACAGAATAATTCACCCCTCCACTTT. Protein sequence: CASSLASGQNNSPLHF. Supplemented by reference TRBV5-1 and TRBJ1-6, the full variable domain reads KAGVTQTPRYLIKTRGQQVTLSCSPISGHRSVSWYQQTPGQGLQFLFEYFSETQRNKGNFPGRFSGRQFSNSRSEMNVSTLELGDSALYLCASSLASGQNNSPLHFGNGTRLTVT.

Details on this clonotype: Just one base apart from a much larger clone, this may be a read error. The chain joins TRBV9 to TRBJ2-3, with D uncertain. Germline CDR1 is SGDLS and CDR2 is YYNGEE. V dropped 1 base and J dropped 5 bases, with 5 bases sitting between them. CDR3 length: 12 residues. In DNA, the CDR3 is TGTGCCAGCAGCGTATGGGGAGATACGCAGTATTTT. It specifies CASSVWGDTQYF.

The chain couples TRBV5-1 to TRBJ2-4; 7 bases line up with TRBD2. The tail of the sequence fits TRBJ2-7 better, so the J call may be wrong. The CDR3 is 15 amino acids. Germline values: CDR1 SGHRS, CDR2 YFSETQ. The CDR3: CASGTGSGTAYEQYF. CDR3 in DNA: TGCGCCAGCGGGACCGGAAGCGGGACCGCCTACGAGCAGTACTTC.